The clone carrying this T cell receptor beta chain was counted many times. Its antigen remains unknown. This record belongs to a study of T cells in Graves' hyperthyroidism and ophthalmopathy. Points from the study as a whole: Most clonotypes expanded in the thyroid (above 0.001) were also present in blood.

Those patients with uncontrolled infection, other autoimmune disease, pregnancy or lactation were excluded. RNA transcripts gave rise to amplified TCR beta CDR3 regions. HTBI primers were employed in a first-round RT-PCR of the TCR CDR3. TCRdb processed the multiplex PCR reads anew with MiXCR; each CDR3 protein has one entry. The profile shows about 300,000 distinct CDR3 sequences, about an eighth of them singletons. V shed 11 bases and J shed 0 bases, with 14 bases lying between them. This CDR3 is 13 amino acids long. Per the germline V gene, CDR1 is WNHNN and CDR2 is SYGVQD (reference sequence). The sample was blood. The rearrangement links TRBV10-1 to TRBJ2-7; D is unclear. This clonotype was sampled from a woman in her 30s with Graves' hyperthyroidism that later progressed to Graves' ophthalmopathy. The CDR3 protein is CAAPYRSSYEQYF. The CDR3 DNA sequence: TGCGCCGCTCCATACCGTTCCTCCTACGAGCAGTACTTC.